Below, 11 T cell receptor beta chains from the same sample are listed, as sequenced in a study of cytomegalovirus exposure and HLA in healthy donors. The PCR made use of 60 Vbeta and 13 Jbeta primers. This table comes from immunoSEQ multiplex PCR, and its TCRdb copy is limited to in-frame clones, with some not included. The table has around 100,000 clones, around 78% seen once; the top ten hold roughly 4.5%. The sample was PBMCs. The receptors were sampled from a woman between 40 and 50 years old in good health and CMV-seropositive.

The chain combines TRBV29-1 with TRBJ2-1, with 11 bases that match TRBD2. This CDR3 has 15 residues. Trimming at V came to 6 bases and at J to 7 bases, leaving 11 bases not matched to a gene. Germline V CDR1 and CDR2: SQVTM, ANQGSEA. CDR3 nucleotides: TGCAGCGTCGAATCTAGCGGGAGGCCTATAAATGAGCAGTTCTTC. Encoded protein: CSVESSGRPINEQFF.

The chain employs TRBV7-3 and TRBJ2-3; 13 bases agree with TRBD2. Germline CDR1 reads SGHTA; CDR2 reads FQGTGA. J lost 9 bases, V lost 5 bases, and 8 bases had no gene match. The CDR3 sequence is 15 residues long. For the CDR3, the DNA is TGTGCCAGCAGCACCGGGACTAGCGGGGTAGGGACGCAGTATTTT. The encoded protein is CASSTGTSGVGTQYF.

This clone has more than one count but fewer than ten. The rearrangement joins TRBV7-8 to TRBJ1-1; D remains unclear. Trimming pared 1 base from V and 0 bases from J, leaving 6 bases between. Germline V CDR1 and CDR2: SGHVS, FQNEAQ. The CDR3 covers 14 residues. The CDR3 here is CASSLGSVNTEAFF. CDR3 bases: TGTGCCAGCAGCTTAGGGTCGGTGAACACTGAAGCTTTCTTT. Full variable domain (rest looked up from reference TRBV7-8 and TRBJ1-1): GAGVSQSPRYKVAKRGQDVALRCDPISGHVSLFWYQQALGQGPEFLTYFQNEAQLDKSGLPSDRFFAERPEGSVSTLKIQRTQQEDSAVYLCASSLGSVNTEAFFGQGTRLTVV.

This chain uses TRBV19 with TRBJ2-7; TRBD1 matches 11 bases. The V gene's germline CDR1 is LNHDA and CDR2 SQIVND (reference sequence). The CDR3 extends over 12 amino acids. V trimming: 10 bases; J trimming: 6 bases; junction bases outside the gene matches: 5. In nucleotides, the CDR3 is TGTGCCACCGGACAGGGGGCGGGCGAGCAGTACTTC. Protein sequence: CATGQGAGEQYF.

The chain recombines TRBV5-6 with TRBJ2-2, with 9 bases fitting TRBD1. CDR3 length: 16 amino acids. Germline V gives CDR1 SGHDT, CDR2 YYEEEE. V was pared by 3 bases and J by 1 base, with 4 bases of the junction left unmatched. CDR3 bases: TGTGCCAGCAGCTCTAGACAGGGGGTGAACACCGGGGAGCTGTTTTTT. Its translation: CASSSRQGVNTGELFF.

The chain couples TRBV7-9 to TRBJ2-7; D might be TRBD1 (6 bases). The CDR3 extends over 16 amino acids. V was pared by 0 bases and J by 1 base, with 13 bases between. Germline CDR1 and CDR2: SEHNR and FQNEAQ (reference sequence). The CDR3 is CASSLARGAGSYEQYF. The CDR3 bases are TGTGCCAGCAGCTTAGCCAGGGGCGCAGGATCCTACGAGCAGTACTTC.

This clone turned up a few times. The J gene is TRBJ1-5, the V gene TRBV6-5; D possibly corresponds to TRBD1 (5 bases). The ends were cut back, 4 bases at V and 7 bases at J, with 14 bases in the middle. CDR1 is MNHEY and CDR2 is SVGAGI in the germline V gene. The CDR3 spans 14 residues. The CDR3 spells CASSSYRSGQPQHF. The CDR3 DNA reads as TGTGCCAGCAGTTCATACAGGTCCGGGCAGCCCCAGCATTTT.

The V call is TRBV18, the J call TRBJ2-3; D not certain. The CDR3 has 14 residues. Trimming pared 3 bases from V and 2 bases from J, leaving 9 bases between. CDR1 KGHSH and CDR2 LQKENI come from the germline V gene. For the CDR3, the DNA is TGTGCCAGCTCACCGAGGCGGCCCACAGATACGCAGTATTTT. Encoded protein: CASSPRRPTDTQYF.

This rearrangement joins TRBV19 to TRBJ1-1; D perhaps matches TRBD1 (5 bases). Trimming pared 6 bases from V and 11 bases from J, leaving 19 bases between. The V gene's germline CDR1 is LNHDA and CDR2 SQIVND (reference sequence). CDR3 size: 13 residues. CDR3 in DNA: TGTGCCAGTAGCACCTCCTCCACCGCAGGGGCTTTCTTT. This codes for CASSTSSTAGAFF.

On this clone itself: Other DNA sequences within the sample encode an identical CDR3. The chain joins TRBV7-2 to TRBJ2-7; TRBD2 matches at 7 bases. Germline V gene sequence: CDR1 SGHTA, CDR2 FQGNSA. V shed 4 bases, J shed 4 bases, and the junction held 10 bases outside the gene matches. The CDR3 loop spans 15 amino acids. CDR3: CASSSSGGSLYEQYF. The CDR3 DNA sequence: TGTGCCAGCAGCTCCTCCGGCGGGAGTTTATACGAGCAGTACTTC. The whole variable domain, filled in from reference TRBV7-2 and TRBJ2-7, reads GAGVSQSPSNKVTEKGKDVELRCDPISGHTALYWYRQSLGQGLEFLIYFQGNSAPDKSGLPSDRFSAERTGGSVSTLTIQRTQQEDSAVYLCASSSSGGSLYEQYFGPGTRLTVT.

The chain uses TRBV5-5 and TRBJ2-5; D gene ambiguous. The end of the DNA fits TRBJ2-7 better, so the J call may be wrong. The CDR3 has 13 residues. CDR1 is SGHKS and CDR2 is YYEKEE in the germline V gene (reference sequence). CDR3 bases: TGTGCCAGCAGCTTGGACAGCCGCCACGAGCAGTACTTC. It yields the protein CASSLDSRHEQYF.